This T cell receptor beta chain stems from a study of blood T cell repertoires in COVID-19. Study-wide context: The study drew acute and convalescent COVID-19 samples from the United States, Italy and Spain. The cDNA or gDNA used as material had been derived from T cells, B-cell-depleted T cells, or PBMCs.

This CDR3 has 14 residues. The junction had 4 bases not matched to a gene; V was cut back by 6 bases and J by 3 bases. The germline CDR1 and CDR2 sequences are LNHDA and SQIVND (reference sequence). Source study methods: Quantification of nucleated cells was approximated via reference gene primer amplification. The protocol was immunoSEQ multiplex PCR, while the TCRdb copy is restricted to in-frame clones and leaves out a portion. Clone size and the V and J calls come from that table; the DNA yielded D and trimming. This sample has 60,000 to 75,000 clones, with about 87% found just once. The chain is built from TRBV19 and TRBJ1-3, with TRBD1 matching over 8 bases. The specimen sequenced was peripheral blood. The clonotype originates from a man in his 60s with acute or convalescent COVID-19. CDR3 nucleotides: TGTGCCAGTAGCCAACAGGGGGATGGAAACACCATATATTTT. This translates into CASSQQGDGNTIYF.